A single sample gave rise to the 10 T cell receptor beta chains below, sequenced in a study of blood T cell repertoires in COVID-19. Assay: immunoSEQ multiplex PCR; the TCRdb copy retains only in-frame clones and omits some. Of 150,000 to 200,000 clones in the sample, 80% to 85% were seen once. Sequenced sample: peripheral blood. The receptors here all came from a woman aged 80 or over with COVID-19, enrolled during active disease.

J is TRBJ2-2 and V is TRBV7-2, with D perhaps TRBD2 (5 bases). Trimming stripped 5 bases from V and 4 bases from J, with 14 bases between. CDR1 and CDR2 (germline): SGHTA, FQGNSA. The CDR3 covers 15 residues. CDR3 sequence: CASSGRNPFTGELFF. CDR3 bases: TGTGCCAGCAGCGGGAGAAATCCGTTCACCGGGGAGCTGTTTTTT. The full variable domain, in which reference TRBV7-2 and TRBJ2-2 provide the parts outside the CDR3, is GAGVSQSPSNKVTEKGKDVELRCDPISGHTALYWYRQSLGQGLEFLIYFQGNSAPDKSGLPSDRFSAERTGGSVSTLTIQRTQQEDSAVYLCASSGRNPFTGELFFGEGSRLTVL.

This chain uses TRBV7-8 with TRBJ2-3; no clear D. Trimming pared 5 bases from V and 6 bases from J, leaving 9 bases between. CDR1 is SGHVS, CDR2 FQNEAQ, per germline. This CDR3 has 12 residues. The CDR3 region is CASSPPLDTQYF. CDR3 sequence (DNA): TGTGCCAGCAGCCCTCCACTTGATACGCAGTATTTT.

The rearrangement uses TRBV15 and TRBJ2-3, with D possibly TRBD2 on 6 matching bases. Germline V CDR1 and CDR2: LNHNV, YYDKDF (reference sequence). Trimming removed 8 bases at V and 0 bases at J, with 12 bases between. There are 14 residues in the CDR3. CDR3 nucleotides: TGTGCCACCGGGACTCCCATAAGCACAGATACGCAGTATTTT. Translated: CATGTPISTDTQYF.

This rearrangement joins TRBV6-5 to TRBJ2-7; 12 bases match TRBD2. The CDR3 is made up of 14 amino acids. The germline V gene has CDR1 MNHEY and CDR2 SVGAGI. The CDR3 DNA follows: TGTACCGCGAGGACTAGCGGGGTACCCTACGAGCAGTACTTC. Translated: CTARTSGVPYEQYF.

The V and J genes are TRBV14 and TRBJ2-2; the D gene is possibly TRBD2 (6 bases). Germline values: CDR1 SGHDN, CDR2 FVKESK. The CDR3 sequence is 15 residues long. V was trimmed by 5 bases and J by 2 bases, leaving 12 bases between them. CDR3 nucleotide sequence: TGTGCCAGCAGCTACCGGGACTTTAACACCGGGGAGCTGTTTTTT. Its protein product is CASSYRDFNTGELFF.

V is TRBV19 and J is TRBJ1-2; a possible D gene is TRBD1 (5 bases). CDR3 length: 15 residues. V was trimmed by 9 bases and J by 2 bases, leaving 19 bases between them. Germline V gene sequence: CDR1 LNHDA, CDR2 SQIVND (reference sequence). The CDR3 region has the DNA TGTGCCAGCTCCCGGGGGAGGGCGTTAAACTATGGCTACACCTTC. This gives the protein CASSRGRALNYGYTF.

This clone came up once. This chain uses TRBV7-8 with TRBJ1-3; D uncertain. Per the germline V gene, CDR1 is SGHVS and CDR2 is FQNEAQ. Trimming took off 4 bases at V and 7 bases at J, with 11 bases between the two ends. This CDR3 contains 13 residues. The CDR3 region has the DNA TGTGCCAGCAGCTCCGCGAGGGTCAACACCATATATTTT. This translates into CASSSARVNTIYF.

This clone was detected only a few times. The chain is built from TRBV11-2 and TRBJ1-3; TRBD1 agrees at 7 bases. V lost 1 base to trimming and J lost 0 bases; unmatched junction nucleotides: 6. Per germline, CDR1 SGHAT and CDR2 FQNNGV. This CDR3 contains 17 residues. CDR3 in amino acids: CASSLGDRPRSGNTIYF. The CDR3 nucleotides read TGTGCCAGCAGCTTAGGGGACAGACCCCGCTCTGGAAACACCATATATTTT. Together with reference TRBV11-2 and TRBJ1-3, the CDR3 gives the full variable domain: EAGVAQSPRYKIIEKRQSVAFWCNPISGHATLYWYQQILGQGPKLLIQFQNNGVVDDSQLPKDRFSAERLKGVDSTLKIQPAKLEDSAVYLCASSLGDRPRSGNTIYFGEGSWLTVV.

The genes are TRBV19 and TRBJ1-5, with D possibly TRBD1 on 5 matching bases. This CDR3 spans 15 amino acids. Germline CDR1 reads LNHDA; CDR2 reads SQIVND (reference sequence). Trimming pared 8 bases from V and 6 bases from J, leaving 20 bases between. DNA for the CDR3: TGTGCCAGTCGAAGAAAGGGGTTAGTAACTCAGCCCCAGCATTTT. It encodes CASRRKGLVTQPQHF.

CDR3: CASSYKQDQPQHF. Written as DNA, the CDR3 is TGTGCCAGCAGTTATAAACAGGATCAGCCCCAGCATTTT. The J gene is TRBJ1-5, the V gene TRBV2; D may be TRBD1 (5 bases). The CDR3 has 13 residues. The germline V and J ends were trimmed by 5 bases and 5 bases, with 10 bases remaining between them. Looked up from germline, CDR1 is SNHLY and CDR2 is FYNNEI.